This TCR beta chain was identified in a study of untreated major depressive disorder. Regarding the study as a whole: Differences in TRBV25-01 and TRBV02-01 usage did not reach significance. Depressed patients' CD4+ T cells carried increased TRBV05-01 (Vbeta 5.1) usage versus control CD4+ T cells.

Sequencing was performed with immunoSEQ multiplex PCR; in TCRdb, only in-frame clones are kept and a portion is missing. This sample yields roughly 17,000 clones, of which more than 85% are seen a single time; 0.5% to 0.7% belongs to the top ten. Blood, 25 to 35 ml, was drawn into EDTA tubes. Typically approximately 96% of enriched cells were CD4+. Points on this clone: What it binds is unknown.

CDR1 and CDR2 (germline): SGHRS, YFSETQ. V was trimmed by 2 bases and J by 3 bases, leaving 8 bases between them. The CDR3 totals 14 residues. The gene calls are TRBV5-1 and TRBJ2-2; no reliable D call. The material sequenced was CD4+ T cells from PBMCs. This TCR was recovered from a middle-aged woman with major depressive disorder. The chain's CDR3 is CASSFYGDTGELFF. The CDR3 DNA reads TGCGCCAGCAGCTTTTACGGTGACACCGGGGAGCTGTTTTTT.